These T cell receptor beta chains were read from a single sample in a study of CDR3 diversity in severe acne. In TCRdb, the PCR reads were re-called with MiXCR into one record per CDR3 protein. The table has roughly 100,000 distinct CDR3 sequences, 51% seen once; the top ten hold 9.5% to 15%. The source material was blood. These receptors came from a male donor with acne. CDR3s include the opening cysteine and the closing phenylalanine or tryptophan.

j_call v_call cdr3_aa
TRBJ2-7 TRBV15 CATSSEASGSSYEQYF
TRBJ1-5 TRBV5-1 CASSLVGTPRVQPQHF
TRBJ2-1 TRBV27 CASTQGYEQFF
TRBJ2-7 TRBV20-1 CSAPPLGSSYEQYF
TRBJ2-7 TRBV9 CASSELAGGDEQYF
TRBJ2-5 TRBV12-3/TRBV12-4 CGGGRTSGRKETQYF
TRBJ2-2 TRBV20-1 CSARDVTSGSITGELFF
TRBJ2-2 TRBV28 CASSPPGQGAPEGGELFF
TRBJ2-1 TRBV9 CASSVDPSPSSYNEQFF
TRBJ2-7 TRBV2 CASSRDSVHEQYF
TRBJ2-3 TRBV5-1 CASRGQVSTDTQYF
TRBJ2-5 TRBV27 CASSLLPGRGQETQYF
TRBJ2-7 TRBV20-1 CSARDGDRETEQYF
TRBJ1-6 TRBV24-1 CATSTGTEGLTLHF
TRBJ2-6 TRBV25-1 CASSLTGRGAGANVLTF
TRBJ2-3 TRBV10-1 CASFPNRQLAGASDTQYF
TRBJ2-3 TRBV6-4 CASSDSPDTDTQYF
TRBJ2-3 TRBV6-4 CASSDTNLPGDTQYF
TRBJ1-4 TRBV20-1 CSASLIGESNEKLFF
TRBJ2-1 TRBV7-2 CASSPGPGVGNEQFF
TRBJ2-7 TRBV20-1 CSAPTHSSYEQYF
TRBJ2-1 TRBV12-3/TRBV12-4 CASSPGTREQFF
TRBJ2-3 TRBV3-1 CASSHRLAGDTQYF
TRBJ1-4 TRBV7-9 CASSFKSATNEKLFF
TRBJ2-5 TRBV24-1 CATSDKDRARETQYF
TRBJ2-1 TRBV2 CASRSRTSPSEQFF
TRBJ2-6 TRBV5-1 CASSPLGTFSGANVLTF
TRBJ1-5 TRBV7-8 CASSFGQDQPQHF
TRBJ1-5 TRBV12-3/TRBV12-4 CASSFKLGQSNQPQHF
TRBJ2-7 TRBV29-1 CSARSLDRFEQYF
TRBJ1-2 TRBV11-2 CASSLGGQGIQGYTF
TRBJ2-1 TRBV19 CASSLLAWNEQFF
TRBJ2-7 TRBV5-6 CASSLGGSLYEQYF
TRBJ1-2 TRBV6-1 CASRDDRSYGYTF
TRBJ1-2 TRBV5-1 CASSQGISGSYGYTF
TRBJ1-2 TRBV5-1 CASSWSPGTGSVTF
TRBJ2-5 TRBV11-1 CASSPGLMTEETQYF
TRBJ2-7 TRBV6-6 CASSYPTGDPTYEQYF
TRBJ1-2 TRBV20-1 CSATGVRNYGYTF
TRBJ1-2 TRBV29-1 CSVEGQGPIHGYTF
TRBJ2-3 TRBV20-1 CSARDHLAGGPHTQYF
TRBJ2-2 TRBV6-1 CASRSPAGVNTGELFF
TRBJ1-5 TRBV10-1 CASSGQGFWPQHF
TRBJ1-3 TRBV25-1 CASSEGDTGLSGNTIYF
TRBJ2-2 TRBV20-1 CSASRGNTGELFF
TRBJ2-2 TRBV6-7 CASTRTGANTGELFF
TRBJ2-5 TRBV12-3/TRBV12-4 CASTSRLAGGRETQYF
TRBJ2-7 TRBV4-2 CASSQEASASYEQYF
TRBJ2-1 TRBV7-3 CASSPTSGSYEQFF
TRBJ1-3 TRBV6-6 CASSYSRETIYF
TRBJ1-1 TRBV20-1 CSASPSGTEAFF
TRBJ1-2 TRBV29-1 CSVVDTGPNYGYTF
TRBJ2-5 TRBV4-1 CASSQAGLQETQYF
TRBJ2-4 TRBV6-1 CASSEAEENIQYF
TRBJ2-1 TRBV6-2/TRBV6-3 CAISYGGGEQFF
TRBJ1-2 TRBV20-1 CSASAWGPGYTF
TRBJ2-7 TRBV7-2 CASTLNSSPEPKYF
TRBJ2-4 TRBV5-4 CASSASQRGQNIQYF
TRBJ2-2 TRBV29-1 CSVGDGYTGELFF
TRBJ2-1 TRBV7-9 CASSYNSGQGAFENTGELFF